The text below deals with one TCR beta chain. Its matching antigen is unknown. Libraries were prepared by immunoSEQ multiplex PCR; TCRdb keeps only in-frame clonotypes and omits some of them. This sample yields roughly 36,000 clones, of which less than 90% are seen a single time; under 4% belongs to the top ten. The data originate from a study of graft-versus-host responses after intestinal transplantation. Findings and caveats of the study: Early post-transplant HvG declines showed an association with peak circulating GvH clone levels. There were GvH clones found in recipient marrow, and some of them appeared first in ileum or blood.

Germline V gene sequence: CDR1 SGHVS, CDR2 FQNEAQ. The V gene end was trimmed by 7 bases and the J gene end by 7 bases; junction bases not matched to a gene: 6. The CDR3 totals 15 residues. The chain combines TRBV7-8 with TRBJ2-1; 14 nucleotides align to TRBD2. The material was PBMCs, obtained around 1,000 days after transplant. This receptor was obtained from a human patient who received an intestinal transplant, so some T cells may come from the graft donor. Here the CDR3 reads CASTLTSGGENEQFF. The CDR3 region has the DNA TGTGCCAGCACCTTGACTAGCGGGGGGGAGAATGAGCAGTTCTTC.